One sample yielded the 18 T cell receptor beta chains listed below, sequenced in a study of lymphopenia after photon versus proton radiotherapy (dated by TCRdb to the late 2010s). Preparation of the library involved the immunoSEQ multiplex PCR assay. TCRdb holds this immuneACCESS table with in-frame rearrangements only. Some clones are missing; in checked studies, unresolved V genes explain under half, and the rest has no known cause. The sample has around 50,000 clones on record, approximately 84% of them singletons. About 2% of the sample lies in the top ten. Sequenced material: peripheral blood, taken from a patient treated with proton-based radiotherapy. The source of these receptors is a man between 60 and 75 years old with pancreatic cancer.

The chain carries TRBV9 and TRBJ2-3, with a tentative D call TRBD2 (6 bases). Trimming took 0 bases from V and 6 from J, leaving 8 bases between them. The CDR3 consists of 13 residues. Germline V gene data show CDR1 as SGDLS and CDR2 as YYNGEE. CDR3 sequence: CASSVGGRDTQYF. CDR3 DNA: TGTGCCAGCAGCGTAGGAGGGAGGGATACGCAGTATTTT. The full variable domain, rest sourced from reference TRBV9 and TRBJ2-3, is DSGVTQTPKHLITATGQRVTLRCSPRSGDLSVYWYQQSLDQGLQFLIQYYNGEERAKGNILERFSAQQFPDLHSELNLSSLELGDSALYFCASSVGGRDTQYFGPGTRLTVL.

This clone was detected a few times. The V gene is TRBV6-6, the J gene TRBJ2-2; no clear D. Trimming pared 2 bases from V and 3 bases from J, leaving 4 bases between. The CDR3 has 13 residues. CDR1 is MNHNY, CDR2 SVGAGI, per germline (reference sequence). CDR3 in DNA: TGTGCCAGCAGTTACAGGGACACCGGGGAGCTGTTTTTT. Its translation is CASSYRDTGELFF.

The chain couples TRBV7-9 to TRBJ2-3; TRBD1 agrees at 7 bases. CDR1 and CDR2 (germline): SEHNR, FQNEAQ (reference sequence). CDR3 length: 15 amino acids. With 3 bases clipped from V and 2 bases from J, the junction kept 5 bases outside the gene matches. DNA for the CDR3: TGTGCCAGCAGCTTTACCGGGACAGTCACAGATACGCAGTATTTT. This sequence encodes CASSFTGTVTDTQYF.

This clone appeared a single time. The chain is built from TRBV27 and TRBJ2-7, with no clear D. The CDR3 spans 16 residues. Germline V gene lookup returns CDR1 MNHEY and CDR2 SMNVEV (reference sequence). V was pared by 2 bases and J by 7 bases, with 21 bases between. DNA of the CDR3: TGTGCCAGCAGTTTAAGTGATAGGTGGGTCGGTCGTGAGCAGTACTTC. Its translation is CASSLSDRWVGREQYF.

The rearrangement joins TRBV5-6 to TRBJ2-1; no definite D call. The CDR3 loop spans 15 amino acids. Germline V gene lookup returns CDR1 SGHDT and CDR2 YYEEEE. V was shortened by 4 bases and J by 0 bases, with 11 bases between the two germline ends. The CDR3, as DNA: TGTGCCAGCAGCCCCCGGTGGGGCTCCTACAATGAGCAGTTCTTC. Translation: CASSPRWGSYNEQFF.

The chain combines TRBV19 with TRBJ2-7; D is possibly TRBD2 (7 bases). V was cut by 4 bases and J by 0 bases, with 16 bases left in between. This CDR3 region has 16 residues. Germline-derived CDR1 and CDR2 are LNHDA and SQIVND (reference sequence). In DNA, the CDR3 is TGTGCCAGTAGTAGTACAGGGAGGGGGAGCTCCTACGAGCAGTACTTC. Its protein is CASSSTGRGSSYEQYF. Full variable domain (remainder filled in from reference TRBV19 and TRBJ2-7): DGGITQSPKYLFRKEGQNVTLSCEQNLNHDAMYWYRQDPGQGLRLIYYSQIVNDFQKGDIAEGYSVSREKKESFPLTVTSAQKNPTAFYLCASSSTGRGSSYEQYFGPGTRLTVT.

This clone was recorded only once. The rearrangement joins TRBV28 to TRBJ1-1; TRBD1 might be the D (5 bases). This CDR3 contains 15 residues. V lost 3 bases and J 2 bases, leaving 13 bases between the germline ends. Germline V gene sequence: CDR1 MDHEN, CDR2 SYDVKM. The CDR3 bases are TGTGCCAGCAGTTTCCAACCCAGGGCCAACACTGAAGCTTTCTTT. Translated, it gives CASSFQPRANTEAFF.

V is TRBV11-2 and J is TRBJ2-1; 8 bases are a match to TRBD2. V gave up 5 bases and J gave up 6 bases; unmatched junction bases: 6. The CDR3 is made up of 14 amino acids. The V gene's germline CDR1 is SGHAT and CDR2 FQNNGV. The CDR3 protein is CASSPLAGSNEQFF. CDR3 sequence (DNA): TGTGCCAGCAGCCCCTTAGCGGGAAGCAATGAGCAGTTCTTC.

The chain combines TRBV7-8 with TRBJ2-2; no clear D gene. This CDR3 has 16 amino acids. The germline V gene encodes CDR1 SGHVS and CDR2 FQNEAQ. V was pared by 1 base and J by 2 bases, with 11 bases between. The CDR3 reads CASSLVGLSNTGELFF. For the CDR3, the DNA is TGTGCCAGCAGCTTAGTCGGTCTATCTAACACCGGGGAGCTGTTTTTT.

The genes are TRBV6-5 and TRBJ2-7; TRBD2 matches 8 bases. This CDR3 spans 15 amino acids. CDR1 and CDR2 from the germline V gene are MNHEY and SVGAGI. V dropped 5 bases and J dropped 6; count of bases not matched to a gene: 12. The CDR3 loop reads CASSPTFSGISEQYF. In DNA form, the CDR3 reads TGTGCCAGCAGTCCTACGTTTAGCGGGATAAGCGAGCAGTACTTC.

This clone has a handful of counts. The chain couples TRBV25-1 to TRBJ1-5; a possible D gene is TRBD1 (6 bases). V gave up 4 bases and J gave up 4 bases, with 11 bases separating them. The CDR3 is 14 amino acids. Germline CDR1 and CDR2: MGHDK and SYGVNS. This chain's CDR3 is CASSATGYNQPQHF. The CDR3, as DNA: TGTGCCAGCAGTGCTACAGGGTATAATCAGCCCCAGCATTTT.

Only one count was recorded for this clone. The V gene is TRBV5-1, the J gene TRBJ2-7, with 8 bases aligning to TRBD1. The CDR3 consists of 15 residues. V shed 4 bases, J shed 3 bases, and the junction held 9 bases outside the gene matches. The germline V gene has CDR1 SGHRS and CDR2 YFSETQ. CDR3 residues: CASSITGGLGYEQYF. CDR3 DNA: TGCGCCAGCAGCATAACAGGGGGTCTAGGCTACGAGCAGTACTTC.

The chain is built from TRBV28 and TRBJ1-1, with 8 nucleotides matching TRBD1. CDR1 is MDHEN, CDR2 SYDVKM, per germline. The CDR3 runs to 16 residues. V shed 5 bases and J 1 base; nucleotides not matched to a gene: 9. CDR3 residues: CASSLDRGIGNTEAFF. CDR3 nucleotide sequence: TGTGCCAGCAGTCTTGACAGGGGAATAGGGAACACTGAAGCTTTCTTT.

CDR3: CASSSAELPSDEQFF. The CDR3 DNA is TGTGCCAGCAGTTCCGCGGAGCTTCCCTCAGATGAGCAGTTCTTC. This chain uses TRBV6-6 with TRBJ2-1; D is undetermined. The CDR3 is made up of 15 amino acids. V shed 4 bases and J shed 8 bases, with 18 bases lying between them. From germline, CDR1 is MNHNY and CDR2 SVGAGI (reference sequence).

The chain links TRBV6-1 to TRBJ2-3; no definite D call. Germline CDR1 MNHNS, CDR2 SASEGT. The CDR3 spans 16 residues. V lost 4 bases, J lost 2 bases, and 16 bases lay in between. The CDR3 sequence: CASSVLGDGNTDTQYF. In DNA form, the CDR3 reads TGTGCCAGCAGTGTTCTCGGAGATGGGAACACAGATACGCAGTATTTT.

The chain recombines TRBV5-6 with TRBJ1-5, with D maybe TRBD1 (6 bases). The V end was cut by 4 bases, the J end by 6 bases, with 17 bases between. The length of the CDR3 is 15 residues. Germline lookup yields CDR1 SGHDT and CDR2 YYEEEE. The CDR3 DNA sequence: TGTGCCAGCAGCCTAGGGTGGCAGGGGAGTCAGCCCCAGCATTTT. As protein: CASSLGWQGSQPQHF. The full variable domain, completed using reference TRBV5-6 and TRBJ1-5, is DAGVTQSPTHLIKTRGQQVTLRCSPKSGHDTVSWYQQALGQGPQFIFQYYEEEERQRGNFPDRFSGHQFPNYSSELNVNALLLGDSALYLCASSLGWQGSQPQHFGDGTRLSIL.

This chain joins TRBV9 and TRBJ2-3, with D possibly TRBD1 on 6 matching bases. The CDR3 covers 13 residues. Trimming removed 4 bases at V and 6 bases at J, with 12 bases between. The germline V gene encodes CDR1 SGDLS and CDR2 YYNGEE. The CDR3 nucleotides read TGTGCCAGCAGCATCCAGACAGGCGATACGCAGTATTTT. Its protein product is CASSIQTGDTQYF.

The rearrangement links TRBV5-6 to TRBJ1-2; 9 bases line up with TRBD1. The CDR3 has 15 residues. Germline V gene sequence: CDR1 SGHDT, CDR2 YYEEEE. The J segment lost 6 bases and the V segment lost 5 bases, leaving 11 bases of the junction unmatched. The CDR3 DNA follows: TGTGCCAGCAGTACTCCGGGACAGGGATCTCATGGCTACACCTTC. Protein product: CASSTPGQGSHGYTF.